The 23 T cell receptor beta chains listed next were all sequenced from one sample in a study of identical twins. MiXCR, run by TCRdb on the 5' RACE reads, gives a single entry per CDR3 protein. The table lists 350,000 to 450,000 distinct CDR3 sequences, around 18% of them singletons. The source material was naive T cells sorted from blood. All receptors come from a man between 45 and 60 years old in good health.

In its sample, this clonotype was seen many times. The DNA for the CDR3 is TGCAGTGCTAGCTCCCAGGGGGTTTTGAATGAGCAGTTCTTC. Its translation is CSASSQGVLNEQFF. The chain carries TRBV20-1 and TRBJ2-1, with 7 positions matching TRBD1. Trimming cost V 3 bases and J 7 bases; bases outside gene matches: 9. This CDR3 has 14 amino acids. Per germline, CDR1 DFQATT and CDR2 SNEGSKA (reference sequence).

The chain uses TRBV7-2 and TRBJ2-3, with D perhaps matching TRBD2 (6 bases). The CDR3 length is 15 residues. The germline V and J ends were trimmed by 7 bases and 1 base, with 15 bases remaining between them. The V gene's germline CDR1 is SGHTA and CDR2 FQGNSA. The CDR3 sequence: CASTKVRGGTDTQYF. The CDR3 nucleotides read TGTGCCAGCACCAAAGTGCGGGGAGGCACAGATACGCAGTATTTT.

This clonotype occurred a few times. This chain uses TRBV20-1 with TRBJ1-2; 7 nucleotides align to TRBD1. The CDR3 runs to 15 residues. With V trimmed by 0 bases and J by 3 bases, 7 bases remained unmatched. Germline V gene lookup returns CDR1 DFQATT and CDR2 SNEGSKA (reference sequence). CDR3 nucleotides: TGCAGTGCTAGAGAGGTCCCAGGGGGACACTATGGCTACACCTTC. The encoded protein is CSAREVPGGHYGYTF.

The chain links TRBV27 to TRBJ2-7; D uncertain. Germline V gives CDR1 MNHEY, CDR2 SMNVEV (reference sequence). This CDR3 has 17 residues. V was cut by 0 bases and J by 5 bases, with 20 bases left in between. The CDR3 loop is CASSLSIPSRLEHEQYF. The CDR3 DNA reads as TGTGCCAGCAGTTTATCGATCCCCAGTCGGCTAGAGCACGAGCAGTACTTC.

The rearrangement links TRBV5-6 to TRBJ2-7; tentatively, D is TRBD1 or TRBD2 (6 bases each). Trimming took 4 bases from V and 5 from J, leaving 16 bases between them. Germline V gives CDR1 SGHDT, CDR2 YYEEEE. The CDR3 has 14 residues. The CDR3 spells CASSGEAGDDEQYF. Here the CDR3 DNA reads TGTGCCAGCAGCGGGGAGGCAGGGGACGACGAGCAGTACTTC.

The chain has TRBV6-5 and TRBJ2-5; D gene uncertain. The CDR3 covers 15 residues. Germline V CDR1 and CDR2: MNHEY, SVGAGI. V was cut by 0 bases and J by 2 bases, with 10 bases left in between. The CDR3 DNA follows: TGTGCCAGCAGTTACTCTTGGGCAGTACAAGAGACCCAGTACTTC. Its protein product is CASSYSWAVQETQYF.

The V and J genes are TRBV12-3 or TRBV12-4 and TRBJ1-6; 7 bases fit TRBD1. The V and J ends lost 5 bases and 10 bases, in that order; junction bases with no gene match: 11. This CDR3 region has 15 residues. The CDR3 region is CASSPRGDRSSPLHF. The CDR3 nucleotides read TGTGCCAGCAGTCCCCGTGGGGACAGATCATCACCCCTCCACTTT.

This clonotype occurred many times. The J gene is TRBJ2-5, the V gene TRBV28, with 13 positions matching TRBD2. CDR1 MDHEN and CDR2 SYDVKM come from the germline V gene. V lost 3 bases and J lost 5; bases outside the gene matches: 9. This CDR3 region has 17 residues. The CDR3 spells CASSLLTSGGAEETQYF. In DNA, the CDR3 is TGTGCCAGCAGTTTGCTTACTAGCGGGGGGGCCGAGGAGACCCAGTACTTC.

This clonotype was detected ten times or more. This sequence joins TRBV12-3 or TRBV12-4 and TRBJ1-6; TRBD1 aligns across 8 bases. V dropped 6 bases and J dropped 11; count of bases not matched to a gene: 3. The CDR3 is 12 amino acids. The CDR3 DNA follows: TGTGCCAGCAGCCGGACAGGGACACCCCTCCACTTT. This sequence encodes CASSRTGTPLHF.

This clonotype was detected only a few times. The V gene is TRBV6-2 or TRBV6-3, the J gene TRBJ2-3, with 7 positions matching TRBD2. The CDR3 is made up of 14 amino acids. Trimming took 5 bases from V and 3 from J; bases not matched to a gene: 5. CDR1 and CDR2 (germline): MNHEY, SVGEGT. CDR3: CASSKTSRTDTQYF. The CDR3 nucleotides read TGTGCCAGCAGTAAGACTAGCAGGACAGATACGCAGTATTTT.

The chain joins TRBV29-1 to TRBJ1-6, with 7 bases identical to TRBD1. J lost 7 bases, V lost 3 bases, and 3 bases had no gene match. This CDR3 contains 13 residues. CDR1 and CDR2 from the germline V gene are SQVTM and ANQGSEA. The CDR3 region is CSVDLGGNSPLHF. In DNA, the CDR3 is TGCAGCGTTGATTTAGGGGGCAATTCACCCCTCCACTTT.

The rearrangement joins TRBV20-1 to TRBJ2-2, with 7 bases lining up with TRBD2. This CDR3 contains 15 residues. Trimming cost V 3 bases and J 4 bases; bases outside gene matches: 8. CDR1 and CDR2 from the germline V gene are DFQATT and SNEGSKA (reference sequence). CDR3 in DNA: TGCAGTGCTAGGGGCGGGAGCTGGGGCACCGGGGAGCTGTTTTTT. Protein: CSARGGSWGTGELFF.

A note on this clonotype: Given a much more abundant clone one base away, this may be a read error. This chain links TRBV20-1 with TRBJ1-2; D not resolved. The CDR3 has 13 residues. Germline V gene data show CDR1 as DFQATT and CDR2 as SNEGSKA (reference sequence). The DNA of the CDR3 is TGCAGTACTAGGTCAGGATTGAACTATGGCTACACCTTC. Translation gives CSTRSGLNYGYTF.

This chain connects TRBV4-3 to TRBJ2-1; TRBD2 agrees at 14 bases. The CDR3 totals 17 residues. Germline loops: CDR1 LGHNA, CDR2 YSLEER. With 4 bases clipped from V and 0 bases from J, the junction kept 2 bases outside the gene matches. The CDR3 region has the DNA TGCGCCAGCAGCCGGACTAGCGGGGGGCGCTCCTACAATGAGCAGTTCTTC. Protein product: CASSRTSGGRSYNEQFF.

This clonotype was counted only a few times. The chain joins TRBV5-1 to TRBJ2-7; D possibly uses TRBD1 or TRBD2 (6 bases each). Deletions cut 3 bases from V and 2 bases from J, with 12 bases between. CDR3 length equals 14 residues. Germline lookup yields CDR1 SGHRS and CDR2 YFSETQ. CDR3 nucleotide sequence: TGCGCCAGCAGCTCCGGAGGGGGAACCTACGAGCAGTACTTC. It is translated as CASSSGGGTYEQYF.

This sequence joins TRBV20-1 and TRBJ1-1, with D perhaps TRBD1 (6 bases). Trimming pared 2 bases from V and 4 bases from J, leaving 11 bases between. Per the germline V gene, CDR1 is DFQATT and CDR2 is SNEGSKA (reference sequence). The CDR3 length is 13 residues. Written as DNA, the CDR3 is TGCAGTGCTAGACAGGGGATGAGCACTGAAGCTTTCTTT. This gives the protein CSARQGMSTEAFF.

This clonotype was observed a handful of times. The chain couples TRBV12-3 or TRBV12-4 to TRBJ1-3, with D possibly being TRBD1 (6 bases). Trimming left V 6 bases short and J 0 bases short, with 15 bases between. The CDR3 extends over 16 amino acids. The CDR3 nucleotides read TGTGCCAGCAGCCCCACCAGGGGTTACTCTGGAAACACCATATATTTT. This codes for CASSPTRGYSGNTIYF.

The chain is built from TRBV9 and TRBJ1-1; a weak D match, TRBD1 (5 bases). The CDR3 spans 16 residues. Germline CDR1 SGDLS, CDR2 YYNGEE. V lost 0 bases and J 4 bases, leaving 16 bases between the germline ends. CDR3 bases: TGTGCCAGCAGCGTAGCTACCTGGGGGACTGGCACTGAAGCTTTCTTT. It encodes CASSVATWGTGTEAFF. The full variable domain, rest sourced from reference TRBV9 and TRBJ1-1, is DSGVTQTPKHLITATGQRVTLRCSPRSGDLSVYWYQQSLDQGLQFLIQYYNGEERAKGNILERFSAQQFPDLHSELNLSSLELGDSALYFCASSVATWGTGTEAFFGQGTRLTVV.

This chain connects TRBV6-2 or TRBV6-3 to TRBJ2-1, with 10 positions matching TRBD2. V lost 5 bases and J lost 4; bases outside the gene matches: 20. CDR1 MNHEY and CDR2 SVGEGT come from the germline V gene. CDR3 length: 20 residues. CDR3 amino acids: CASSRPGLARGEGKYNEQFF. In nucleotides, the CDR3 is TGTGCCAGCAGTCGTCCGGGACTAGCGAGAGGTGAGGGGAAATACAATGAGCAGTTCTTC.

This clonotype has only a few counts. The rearrangement links TRBV21-1 to TRBJ2-5; TRBD2 is the table's D call, not checked against the DNA. TRBV21-1 is a pseudogene. The CDR3 consists of 15 residues. The CDR3 DNA follows: TGTGCCAGCAGCACCCGGGCTAGCGGGAGCGAGACCCAGTACTTC. Protein product: CASSTRASGSETQYF.

This clonotype has a count of ten or more. This chain joins TRBV12-3 or TRBV12-4 and TRBJ2-5; TRBD2 is a possible D gene (5 bases). The CDR3 consists of 14 residues. Trimming took 3 bases from V and 2 from J, leaving 10 bases between them. CDR3 bases: TGTGCCAGCAGTTTTGGGGTAGCGCAAGAGACCCAGTACTTC. Its translation is CASSFGVAQETQYF.

V gene TRBV20-1 combines with J gene TRBJ2-1; D is undetermined. CDR1 and CDR2 (germline): DFQATT, SNEGSKA (reference sequence). Trimming pared 0 bases from V and 10 bases from J, leaving 10 bases between. The CDR3 consists of 12 residues. The CDR3 loop is CSARDLAQEQFF. For the CDR3, the DNA is TGCAGTGCTAGAGATCTCGCCCAAGAGCAGTTCTTC.

A few counts support this clonotype. V is TRBV20-1 and J is TRBJ1-5, with TRBD1 as a possible D gene (5 bases). This CDR3 comprises 16 residues. From germline, CDR1 is DFQATT and CDR2 SNEGSKA (reference sequence). V lost 4 bases and J 2 bases, leaving 18 bases between the germline ends. The CDR3 sequence is CSATQGAGWGNQPQHF. The DNA for the CDR3 is TGCAGTGCTACCCAAGGGGCGGGTTGGGGCAATCAGCCCCAGCATTTT.